Each of the 2 T cell receptor beta chains below was sequenced from the same sample in a study of blood T cell repertoires in COVID-19. TCRdb keeps only in-frame clones here, not all; method: immunoSEQ multiplex PCR. The sample yields 490,000 or so clones, around nine tenths seen once. Sequenced sample: PBMCs or T cells enriched from blood (not recorded which). The receptors come from a woman in her forties who had recovered from COVID-19.

This chain connects TRBV19 to TRBJ2-7, with D possibly TRBD1 on 6 matching bases. The V end was cut by 4 bases, the J end by 2 bases, with 18 bases between. The CDR3 consists of 16 residues. Germline loops: CDR1 LNHDA, CDR2 SQIVND (reference sequence). CDR3 sequence: CASSTIHDRPTYEQYF. DNA of the CDR3: TGTGCCAGTAGTACAATACACGACAGGCCTACCTACGAGCAGTACTTC.

The rearrangement links TRBV11-3 to TRBJ2-3; 14 bases are a match to TRBD2. Germline V gene lookup returns CDR1 SGHNT and CDR2 YENEEA. The length of the CDR3 is 19 residues. V shed 0 bases, J shed 0 bases, and the junction held 5 bases outside the gene matches. The CDR3 region is CASSLDRLAGGPSTDTQYF. For the CDR3, the DNA is TGTGCCAGCAGCTTAGATCGACTAGCGGGAGGGCCTAGCACAGATACGCAGTATTTT.